One T cell receptor (beta chain) is described in this entry. Its antigen is not identified. The J segment lost 0 bases and the V segment lost 3 bases, leaving 5 bases of the junction unmatched. This CDR3 is built from 16 residues. CDR1 SNHLY and CDR2 FYNNEI come from the germline V gene. These data belong to a study of cytomegalovirus exposure and HLA in healthy donors. Turning to the study itself: Falling in the Caucasian-associated ancestry cluster were 81% of about 400 genotyped donors.

Whole-study findings and limits: Data from an earlier analysis indicated that most TCR beta V segments were productive either about 87% or about 30% of the time. HLA alleles were associated with around 17,000 TCR beta sequences in a later analysis at 0.05 false discovery rate.

Use of 60 Vbeta and 13 Jbeta primers characterized the PCR. The table came from immunoSEQ multiplex PCR; TCRdb's copy has only in-frame clones and leaves some out. The table lists about 160,000 clones, 75% to 85% of them singletons. This TCR came from a middle-aged man in good health and CMV-seropositive. The sequenced material came from PBMCs. J is TRBJ2-4 and V is TRBV2; the match to TRBD1 covers 7 bases. The CDR3, as DNA: TGTGCCAGCAGTGATCCGGGACAGCTAGCCAAAAACATTCAGTACTTC. Translation gives CASSDPGQLAKNIQYF.